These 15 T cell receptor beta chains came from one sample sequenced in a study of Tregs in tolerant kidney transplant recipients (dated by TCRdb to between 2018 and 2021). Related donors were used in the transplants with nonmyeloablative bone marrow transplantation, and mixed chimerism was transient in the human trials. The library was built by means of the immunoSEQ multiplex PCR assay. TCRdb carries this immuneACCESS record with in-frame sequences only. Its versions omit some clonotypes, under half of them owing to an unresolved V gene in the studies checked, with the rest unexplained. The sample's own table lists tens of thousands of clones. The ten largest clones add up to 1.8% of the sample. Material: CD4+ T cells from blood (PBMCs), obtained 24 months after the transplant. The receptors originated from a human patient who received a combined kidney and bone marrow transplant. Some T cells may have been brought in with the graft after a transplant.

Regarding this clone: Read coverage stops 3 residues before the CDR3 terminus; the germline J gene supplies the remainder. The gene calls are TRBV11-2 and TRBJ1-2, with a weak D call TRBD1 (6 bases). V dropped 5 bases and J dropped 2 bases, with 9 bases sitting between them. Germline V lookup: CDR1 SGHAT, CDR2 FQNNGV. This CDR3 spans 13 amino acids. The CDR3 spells CASSPGQNYGYTF. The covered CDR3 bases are TGTGCCAGCAGCCCAGGACAGAACTATGGC.

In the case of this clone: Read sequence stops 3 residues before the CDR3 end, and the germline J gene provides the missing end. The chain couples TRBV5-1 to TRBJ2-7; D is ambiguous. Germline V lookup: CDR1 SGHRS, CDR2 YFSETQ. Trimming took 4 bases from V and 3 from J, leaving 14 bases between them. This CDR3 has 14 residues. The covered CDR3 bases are TGCGCCAGCAGCCTGGGTCAGACAATCTACGAG. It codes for CASSLGQTIYE. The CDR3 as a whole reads CASSLGQTIYEQYF.

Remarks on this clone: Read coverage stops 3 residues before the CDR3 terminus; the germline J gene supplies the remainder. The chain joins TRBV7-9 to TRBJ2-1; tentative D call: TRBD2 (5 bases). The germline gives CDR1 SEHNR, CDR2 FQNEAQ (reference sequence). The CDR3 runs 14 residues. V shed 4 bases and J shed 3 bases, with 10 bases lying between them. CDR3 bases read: TGTGCCAGCAGCTCCTTCGGGGTCTACAATGAG. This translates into CASSSFGVYNE. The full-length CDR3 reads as CASSSFGVYNEQFF.

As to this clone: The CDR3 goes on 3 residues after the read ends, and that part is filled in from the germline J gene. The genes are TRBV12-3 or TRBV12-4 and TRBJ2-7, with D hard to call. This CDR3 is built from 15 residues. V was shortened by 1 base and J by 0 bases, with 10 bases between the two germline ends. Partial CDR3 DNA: TGTGCCAGCAGTTTAGTGGTACCCGGCTCCTACGAG. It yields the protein CASSLVVPGSYE. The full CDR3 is CASSLVVPGSYEQYF.

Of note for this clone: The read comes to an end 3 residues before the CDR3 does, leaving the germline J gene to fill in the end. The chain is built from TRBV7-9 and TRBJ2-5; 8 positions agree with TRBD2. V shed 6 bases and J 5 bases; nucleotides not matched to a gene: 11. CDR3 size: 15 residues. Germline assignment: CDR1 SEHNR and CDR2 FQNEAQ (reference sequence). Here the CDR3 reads CASRKKASGWETQYF. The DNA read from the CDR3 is TGTGCCAGCAGGAAAAAAGCTAGCGGGTGGGAGACC.

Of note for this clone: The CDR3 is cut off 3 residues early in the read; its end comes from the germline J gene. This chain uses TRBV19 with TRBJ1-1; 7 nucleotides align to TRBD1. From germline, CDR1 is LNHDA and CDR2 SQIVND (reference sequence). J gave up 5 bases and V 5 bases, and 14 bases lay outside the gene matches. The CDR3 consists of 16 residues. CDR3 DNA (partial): TGTGCCAGTAGTCCGCGGCAGGGGGTTATGGTGACTGAA. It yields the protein CASSPRQGVMVTE. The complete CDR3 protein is CASSPRQGVMVTEAFF. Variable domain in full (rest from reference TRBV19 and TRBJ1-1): DGGITQSPKYLFRKEGQNVTLSCEQNLNHDAMYWYRQDPGQGLRLIYYSQIVNDFQKGDIAEGYSVSREKKESFPLTVTSAQKNPTAFYLCASSPRQGVMVTEAFFGQGTRLTVV.

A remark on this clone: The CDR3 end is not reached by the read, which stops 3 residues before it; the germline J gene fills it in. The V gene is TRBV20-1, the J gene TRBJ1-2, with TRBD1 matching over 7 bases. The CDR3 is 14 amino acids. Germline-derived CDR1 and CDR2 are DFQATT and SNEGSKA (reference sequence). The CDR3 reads CTSSGAGGNYGYTF. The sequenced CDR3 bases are TGCACCTCATCCGGGGCAGGGGGTAATTATGGC.

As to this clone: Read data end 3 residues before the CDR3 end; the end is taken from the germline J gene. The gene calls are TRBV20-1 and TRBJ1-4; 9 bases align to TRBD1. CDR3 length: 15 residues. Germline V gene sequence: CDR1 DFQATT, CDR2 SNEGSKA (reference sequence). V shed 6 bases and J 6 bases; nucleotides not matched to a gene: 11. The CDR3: CSAKTGTGKDEKLFF. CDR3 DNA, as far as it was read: TGCAGTGCCAAAACCGGGACAGGGAAGGATGAAAAA.

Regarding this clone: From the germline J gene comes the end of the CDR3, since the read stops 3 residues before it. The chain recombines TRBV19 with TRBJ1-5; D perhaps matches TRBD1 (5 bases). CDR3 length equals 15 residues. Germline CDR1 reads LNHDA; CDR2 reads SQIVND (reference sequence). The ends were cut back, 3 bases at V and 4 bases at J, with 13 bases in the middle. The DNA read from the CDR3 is TGTGCCAGTAGTATGAGCGGGGGACTTAATCAGCCC. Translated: CASSMSGGLNQP. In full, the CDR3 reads CASSMSGGLNQPQHF.

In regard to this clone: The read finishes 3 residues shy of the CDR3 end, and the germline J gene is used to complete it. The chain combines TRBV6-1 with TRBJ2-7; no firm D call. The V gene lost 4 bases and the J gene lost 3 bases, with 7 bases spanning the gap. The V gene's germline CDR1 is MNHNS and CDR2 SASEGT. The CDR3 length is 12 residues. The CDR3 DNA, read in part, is TGTGCCAGCAGTGTCAACAGCTACGAG. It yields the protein CASSVNSYE. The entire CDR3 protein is CASSVNSYEQYF.

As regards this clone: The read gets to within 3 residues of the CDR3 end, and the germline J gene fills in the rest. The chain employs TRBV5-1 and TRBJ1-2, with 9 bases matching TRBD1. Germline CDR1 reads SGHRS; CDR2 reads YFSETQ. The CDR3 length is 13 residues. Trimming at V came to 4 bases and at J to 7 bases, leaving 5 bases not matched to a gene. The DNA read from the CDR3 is TGCGCCAGCAGCACCGGGACAGGGATTGGC. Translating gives CASSTGTGIG. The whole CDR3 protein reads CASSTGTGIGYTF. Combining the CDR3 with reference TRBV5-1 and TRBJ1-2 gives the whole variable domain KAGVTQTPRYLIKTRGQQVTLSCSPISGHRSVSWYQQTPGQGLQFLFEYFSETQRNKGNFPGRFSGRQFSNSRSEMNVSTLELGDSALYLCASSTGTGIGYTFGSGTRLTVV.

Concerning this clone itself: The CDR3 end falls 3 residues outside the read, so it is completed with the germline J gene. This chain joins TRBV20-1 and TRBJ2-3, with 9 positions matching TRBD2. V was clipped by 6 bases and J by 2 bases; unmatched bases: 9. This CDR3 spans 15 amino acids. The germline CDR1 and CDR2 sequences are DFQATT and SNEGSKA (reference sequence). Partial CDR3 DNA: TGCAGTGCCGCGTCGCCTAGCGGGAACACAGATACG. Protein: CSAASPSGNTDT. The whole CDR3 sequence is CSAASPSGNTDTQYF.

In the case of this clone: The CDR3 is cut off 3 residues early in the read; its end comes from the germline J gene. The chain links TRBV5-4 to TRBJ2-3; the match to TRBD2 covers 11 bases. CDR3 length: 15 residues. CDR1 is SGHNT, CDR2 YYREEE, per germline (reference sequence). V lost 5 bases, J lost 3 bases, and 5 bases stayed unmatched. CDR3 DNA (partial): TGTGCCAGCAGATCGGGGACTAGCGGTACAGATACG. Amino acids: CASRSGTSGTDT. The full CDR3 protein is CASRSGTSGTDTQYF.

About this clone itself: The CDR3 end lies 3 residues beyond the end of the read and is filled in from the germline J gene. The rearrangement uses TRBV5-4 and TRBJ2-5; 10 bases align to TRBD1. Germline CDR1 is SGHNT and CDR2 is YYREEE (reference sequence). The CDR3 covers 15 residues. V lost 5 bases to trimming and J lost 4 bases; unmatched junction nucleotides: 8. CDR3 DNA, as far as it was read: TGTGCCAGCAGTTGGGACAGGGGAGGTCGAGAGACC. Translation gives CASSWDRGGRET. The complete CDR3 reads CASSWDRGGRETQYF.

CDR3 in amino acids: CSVEVRENTEAFF. The sequenced part of the CDR3 DNA is TGCAGCGTTGAGGTCAGGGAGAACACTGAA. The chain joins TRBV29-1 to TRBJ1-1; tentative D call: TRBD1 (5 bases). The sequence runs out 3 residues before the end of the CDR3; the remainder is reconstructed from the germline J gene. With 3 bases removed from V and 1 base from J, the gap between germline ends came to 9 bases. Per the germline V gene, CDR1 is SQVTM and CDR2 is ANQGSEA. The CDR3 runs to 13 residues.